The 32 T cell receptor beta chains listed next were all sequenced from one sample in a study of T cell clonotyping in hematopoietic cell transplantation (dated by TCRdb to about 2021). Receptor amplification or capture employed the immunoSEQ multiplex PCR assay. TCRdb mirrors the immuneACCESS table, restricted to in-frame sequences. Some clones are absent from its copies; in checked studies, under half trace to an unresolved V gene, and the reason for the others is unknown. This sample gives roughly 13,000 clones in total; over 75% of them show up just once. Together, the top ten hold over 0.95% of the sample. The sequencing sample was made of peripheral blood mononuclear cells. The receptor source for this set is a man between 25 and 39 years old in good health. Some clones in this sample may be carry-over from other donors' samples.

The table lists this clone with a count of one. The rearrangement uses TRBV7-6 and TRBJ2-1, with 8 bases lining up with TRBD2. CDR3 length: 16 residues. CDR1 SGHVS and CDR2 FNYEAQ come from the germline V gene. Unmatched junction bases numbered 7, after V lost 6 bases and J lost 0 bases. The chain's CDR3 is CASSRLAGNSYNEQFF. For the CDR3, the DNA is TGTGCCAGCAGTAGATTAGCGGGGAACTCCTACAATGAGCAGTTCTTC.

This rearrangement joins TRBV6-1 to TRBJ1-2; D unresolved. The length of the CDR3 is 13 residues. Germline CDR1 reads MNHNS; CDR2 reads SASEGT. V shed 1 base and J shed 3 bases, with 6 bases lying between them. The CDR3 DNA follows: TGTGCCAGCAGTGAAGGGGTCGACTATGGCTACACCTTC. This gives the protein CASSEGVDYGYTF.

V gene TRBV7-9 combines with J gene TRBJ2-7; 7 bases line up with TRBD1. The CDR3 loop spans 16 amino acids. Trimming removed 4 bases from V and 5 bases from J; junction bases left unmatched: 14. Germline loops: CDR1 SEHNR, CDR2 FQNEAQ (reference sequence). Here the CDR3 DNA reads TGTGCCAGCAGCTCGTCGACAGGGTGGAATACTGACGAGCAGTACTTC. This encodes CASSSSTGWNTDEQYF.

J is TRBJ2-3 and V is TRBV29-1; TRBD1 matches at 7 bases. Germline-derived CDR1 and CDR2 are SQVTM and ANQGSEA. This CDR3 contains 13 residues. The V gene end was trimmed by 5 bases and the J gene end by 2 bases; junction bases not matched to a gene: 4. The DNA of the CDR3 is TGCAGCGTTCGGGACAGCTACACAGATACGCAGTATTTT. It translates to CSVRDSYTDTQYF.

V gene TRBV9 combines with J gene TRBJ1-4, with 7 bases fitting TRBD1. Germline assignment: CDR1 SGDLS and CDR2 YYNGEE. J was trimmed by 4 bases and V by 4 bases; bases with no gene match: 7. The CDR3 is 15 amino acids. The CDR3 protein is CASSLTGEDNEKLFF. CDR3 in DNA: TGTGCCAGCAGCCTAACAGGGGAAGATAATGAAAAACTGTTTTTT.

This clone was observed a single time. The V gene is TRBV11-2, the J gene TRBJ1-2; unclear D gene. Between the trimmed V and J ends, which lost 8 bases and 4 bases, there was a span of 14 bases. This CDR3 is built from 13 residues. Germline V gene sequence: CDR1 SGHAT, CDR2 FQNNGV. CDR3 bases: TGTGCCAGCCGGAGGGTAGGCGGCTATGGCTACACCTTC. Protein product: CASRRVGGYGYTF.

V is TRBV7-3 and J is TRBJ1-2, with D unclear. This CDR3 contains 14 residues. CDR1 is SGHTA and CDR2 is FQGTGA in the germline V gene. Trimming cost V 4 bases and J 2 bases, with 11 bases left between them. In nucleotides, the CDR3 is TGTGCCAGCAGCTCCACTGCCCAAAACTATGGCTACACCTTC. This codes for CASSSTAQNYGYTF.

The chain joins TRBV10-3 to TRBJ1-1; 9 bases agree with TRBD1. The CDR3 totals 13 residues. Germline V lookup: CDR1 ENHRY, CDR2 SYGVKD. V was clipped by 6 bases and J by 3 bases; unmatched bases: 2. The CDR3: CAISRTGDTEAFF. The CDR3, as DNA: TGTGCCATCAGCAGGACAGGGGACACTGAAGCTTTCTTT.

The chain joins TRBV29-1 to TRBJ1-5, with no clear D. CDR3 length equals 12 residues. From germline, CDR1 is SQVTM and CDR2 ANQGSEA. V lost 6 bases, J lost 1 base, and 7 bases lay in between. Here the CDR3 DNA reads TGCAGCGTCAGAGACAGCAATCAGCCCCAGCATTTT. It encodes CSVRDSNQPQHF. The full variable domain, with the rest looked up from reference TRBV29-1 and TRBJ1-5, is SAVISQKPSRDICQRGTSLTIQCQVDSQVTMMFWYRQQPGQSLTLIATANQGSEATYESGFVIDKFPISRPNLTFSTLTVSNMSPEDSSIYLCSVRDSNQPQHFGDGTRLSIL.

The chain has TRBV4-1 and TRBJ2-7; TRBD2 aligns across 12 bases. The CDR3 is 17 residues long. J was trimmed by 4 bases and V by 4 bases; bases with no gene match: 11. Germline-derived CDR1 and CDR2 are MGHRA and YSYEKL. CDR3 DNA: TGCGCCAGCAGCCCCCCATTGACTAGCGGGAGATTGTACGAGCAGTACTTC. The encoded protein is CASSPPLTSGRLYEQYF.

The CDR3 nucleotides are TGTGCCAGCAGCTTCGGACAAGAGACCCAGTACTTC. Protein product: CASSFGQETQYF. The V call is TRBV11-3, the J call TRBJ2-5; D gene unclear. This CDR3 comprises 12 residues. The germline V and J ends were trimmed by 3 bases and 2 bases, with 4 bases remaining between them. The germline gives CDR1 SGHNT, CDR2 YENEEA.

The rearrangement joins TRBV6-5 to TRBJ2-7; a possible D gene is TRBD2 (6 bases). The V and J ends lost 6 bases and 6 bases respectively, with 15 bases between them. The CDR3 has 13 amino acids. Germline loops: CDR1 MNHEY, CDR2 SVGAGI. The CDR3 loop reads CASRQTRRTEQYF. In DNA, the CDR3 is TGTGCCAGCAGGCAGACTAGGCGGACCGAGCAGTACTTC.

This chain connects TRBV6-1 to TRBJ2-2, with TRBD1 identical over 8 bases. There are 15 residues in the CDR3. V was clipped by 0 bases and J by 3 bases; unmatched bases: 0. Germline V gene lookup returns CDR1 MNHNS and CDR2 SASEGT. CDR3 in amino acids: CASSEATGDTGELFF. The CDR3 coding sequence is TGTGCCAGCAGTGAAGCGACAGGGGACACCGGGGAGCTGTTTTTT.

This chain connects TRBV19 to TRBJ2-7; D uncertain. Germline CDR1 is LNHDA and CDR2 is SQIVND (reference sequence). The CDR3 extends over 13 amino acids. Trimming removed 4 bases from V and 1 base from J, with 8 bases in between. The CDR3 DNA follows: TGTGCCAGTAGTAGATCCGGGTCCTACGAGCAGTACTTC. Amino acid sequence: CASSRSGSYEQYF.

The chain carries TRBV11-2 and TRBJ2-1; a possible D gene is TRBD2 (5 bases). V shed 0 bases and J shed 3 bases, with 12 bases lying between them. The length of the CDR3 is 16 residues. Germline assignment: CDR1 SGHAT and CDR2 FQNNGV. The CDR3 bases are TGTGCCAGCAGCTTAGAATCGGCTAGCCGCTACAATGAGCAGTTCTTC. Its translation is CASSLESASRYNEQFF. Filled out from reference TRBV11-2 and TRBJ2-1, the complete variable domain reads EAGVAQSPRYKIIEKRQSVAFWCNPISGHATLYWYQQILGQGPKLLIQFQNNGVVDDSQLPKDRFSAERLKGVDSTLKIQPAKLEDSAVYLCASSLESASRYNEQFFGPGTRLTVL.

The rearrangement uses TRBV4-2 and TRBJ2-2, with 8 bases aligning to TRBD2. CDR1 is LGHNA and CDR2 is YNFKEQ in the germline V gene. Germline trimming cut 0 bases from V and 4 bases from J; bases unmatched to any gene: 13. The CDR3 is 19 residues long. CDR3 sequence (DNA): TGTGCCAGCAGCCAAGATCCTCAAACGGGGGGGGGAAGCACCGGGGAGCTGTTTTTT. Amino acid sequence: CASSQDPQTGGGSTGELFF.

This clone was picked up one time. V gene TRBV9 combines with J gene TRBJ2-1; D is undetermined. Germline lookup yields CDR1 SGDLS and CDR2 YYNGEE. The V end was cut by 0 bases, the J end by 8 bases, with 3 bases between. The CDR3 sequence is 11 residues long. CDR3 in DNA: TGTGCCAGCAGCGTAGGGGATGAGCAGTTCTTC. It yields the protein CASSVGDEQFF.

The V and J genes are TRBV5-1 and TRBJ2-3; D tentatively reads TRBD1 or TRBD2 (5 bases each). Trimming cost V 6 bases and J 6 bases, with 14 bases left between them. CDR1 and CDR2 from the germline V gene are SGHRS and YFSETQ. The CDR3 has 13 amino acids. CDR3 nucleotide sequence: TGCGCCAGCATCCAGACGAGGGGTGATACGCAGTATTTT. It encodes CASIQTRGDTQYF.

The V and J genes are TRBV13 and TRBJ1-2, with D perhaps TRBD1 (6 bases). CDR1 PRHDT and CDR2 FYEKMQ come from the germline V gene (reference sequence). V gave up 2 bases and J gave up 4 bases, with 14 bases separating them. The CDR3 covers 15 residues. DNA of the CDR3: TGTGCCAGCAGCTTACTACCTCCGGGGGCCTATGGCTACACCTTC. This codes for CASSLLPPGAYGYTF. Using reference TRBV13 and TRBJ1-2 for the parts outside the CDR3, the full variable domain is AAGVIQSPRHLIKEKRETATLKCYPIPRHDTVYWYQQGPGQDPQFLISFYEKMQSDKGSIPDRFSAQQFSDYHSELNMSSLELGDSALYFCASSLLPPGAYGYTFGSGTRLTVV.

The V and J genes are TRBV11-2 and TRBJ2-1, with D tentatively TRBD2 (5 bases). With 5 bases removed from V and 4 bases from J, the gap between germline ends came to 18 bases. The CDR3 runs to 16 residues. Germline CDR1 SGHAT, CDR2 FQNNGV. The CDR3 loop reads CASSVTSLFRYNEQFF. As DNA, the CDR3 is TGTGCCAGCAGCGTAACTAGTCTATTTAGGTACAATGAGCAGTTCTTC.

This sequence joins TRBV5-5 and TRBJ1-4; D not certain. The CDR3 length is 15 residues. In germline, CDR1 is SGHKS, CDR2 YYEKEE (reference sequence). Trimming shortened V by 2 bases and J by 3 bases, and 11 bases separated the two germline ends. The CDR3 DNA sequence: TGTGCCAGCAGCTTAGGCGGCAGCCCTAATGAAAAACTGTTTTTT. Its protein product is CASSLGGSPNEKLFF. The full variable domain, completed using reference TRBV5-5 and TRBJ1-4, is DAGVTQSPTHLIKTRGQQVTLRCSPISGHKSVSWYQQVLGQGPQFIFQYYEKEERGRGNFPDRFSARQFPNYSSELNVNALLLGDSALYLCASSLGGSPNEKLFFGSGTQLSVL.

The rearrangement joins TRBV10-3 to TRBJ1-4, with unresolved D. The CDR3 covers 12 residues. Germline assignment: CDR1 ENHRY and CDR2 SYGVKD. V was clipped by 10 bases and J by 8 bases, with 14 bases between them. The CDR3 bases are TGTGCCACCGGGAAGACCGGCGAAAAACTGTTTTTT. Translated, it gives CATGKTGEKLFF.

The CDR3 region is CASSFRDGGWEAFF. CDR3 in DNA: TGTGCCAGCAGTTTTCGGGACGGGGGGTGGGAAGCTTTCTTT. The chain recombines TRBV27 with TRBJ1-1; D might be TRBD1 (5 bases). Trimming shortened V by 3 bases and J by 8 bases, and 16 bases separated the two germline ends. The CDR3 contains 14 residues. Germline lookup yields CDR1 MNHEY and CDR2 SMNVEV (reference sequence).

The genes are TRBV29-1 and TRBJ2-5; D is unresolved. Trimming cost V 5 bases and J 6 bases, with 13 bases left between them. The V gene's germline CDR1 is SQVTM and CDR2 ANQGSEA. This CDR3 is 12 amino acids long. The chain's CDR3 is CSVLRSGKTQYF. The CDR3 bases are TGCAGCGTTTTGAGGTCCGGAAAGACCCAGTACTTC.

The chain links TRBV10-1 to TRBJ1-1, with D uncertain. The germline CDR1 and CDR2 sequences are WNHNN and SYGVQD (reference sequence). The length of the CDR3 is 14 residues. V shed 0 bases and J shed 5 bases, with 10 bases lying between them. The CDR3 region has the DNA TGCGCCAGCAGTGAGTCGACGGGTGGGACTGAAGCTTTCTTT. As protein: CASSESTGGTEAFF.

V gene TRBV5-1 combines with J gene TRBJ1-6; D is ambiguous. Looked up from germline, CDR1 is SGHRS and CDR2 is YFSETQ. Trimming took off 0 bases at V and 4 bases at J, with 5 bases between the two ends. This CDR3 is 14 amino acids long. The CDR3 DNA reads as TGCGCCAGCAGCTTGGAACAGTATAATTCACCCCTCCACTTT. This sequence encodes CASSLEQYNSPLHF.

This chain connects TRBV27 to TRBJ1-4; D is possibly TRBD1 (5 bases). Germline loops: CDR1 MNHEY, CDR2 SMNVEV (reference sequence). The V gene lost 0 bases and the J gene lost 10 bases, with 15 bases spanning the gap. The CDR3 is 15 amino acids. The CDR3 region has the DNA TGTGCCAGCAGTTTATCGGGGCAGGGAACCCGAAAACTGTTTTTT. Its protein is CASSLSGQGTRKLFF.

The genes are TRBV11-2 and TRBJ1-1; D is ambiguous. Looked up from germline, CDR1 is SGHAT and CDR2 is FQNNGV. This CDR3 contains 13 residues. Trimming removed 1 base from V and 6 bases from J, with 9 bases in between. CDR3 amino acids: CASSLVPFPEAFF. CDR3 nucleotide sequence: TGTGCCAGCAGCTTAGTTCCTTTTCCTGAAGCTTTCTTT.

The table lists this clone with a count of one. The chain recombines TRBV7-8 with TRBJ2-7; 11 bases agree with TRBD2. The V and J ends lost 4 bases and 1 base, in that order; junction bases with no gene match: 3. The germline gives CDR1 SGHVS, CDR2 FQNEAQ. The CDR3 totals 15 residues. CDR3 nucleotide sequence: TGTGCCAGCAGCTATCGACTAGCGGGGTCCTACGAGCAGTACTTC. It encodes CASSYRLAGSYEQYF.

The chain has TRBV2 and TRBJ1-5; the D gene is possibly TRBD1 (5 bases). CDR3 size: 15 residues. Germline loops: CDR1 SNHLY, CDR2 FYNNEI. V was clipped by 6 bases and J by 2 bases, with 14 bases between them. The CDR3 coding sequence is TGTGCCAGCAGGAAGGGGCAGGGAGGCAATCAGCCCCAGCATTTT. This codes for CASRKGQGGNQPQHF.

The rearrangement joins TRBV5-8 to TRBJ2-2, with D perhaps TRBD1 or TRBD2 (5 bases each). The germline V and J ends were trimmed by 2 bases and 0 bases, with 8 bases remaining between them. This CDR3 has 15 residues. Germline V gene lookup returns CDR1 SGHTS and CDR2 YDEGEE. Here the CDR3 DNA reads TGTGCCAGCAGCTTCGGGACGGCGAACACCGGGGAGCTGTTTTTT. The encoded protein is CASSFGTANTGELFF. Combining the CDR3 with reference TRBV5-8 and TRBJ2-2 gives the whole variable domain EAGVTQSPTHLIKTRGQQATLRCSPISGHTSVYWYQQALGLGLQFLLWYDEGEERNRGNFPPRFSGRQFPNYSSELNVNALELEDSALYLCASSFGTANTGELFFGEGSRLTVL.

This clone was recorded only once. CDR3 in amino acids: CATSSTGEAWSETQYF. CDR3 nucleotide sequence: TGTGCCACCAGCTCCACCGGGGAGGCGTGGAGTGAGACCCAGTACTTC. The chain carries TRBV15 and TRBJ2-5; tentatively, D is TRBD2 (6 bases). V was trimmed by 5 bases and J by 5 bases, leaving 21 bases between them. Germline values: CDR1 LNHNV, CDR2 YYDKDF (reference sequence). This CDR3 comprises 16 residues.